This TCR beta chain was sequenced for a study of cytomegalovirus exposure and HLA in healthy donors. Germline assignment: CDR1 SGHVS and CDR2 FNYEAQ. Trimming shortened V by 5 bases and J by 7 bases, and 15 bases separated the two germline ends. CDR3 size: 14 residues. General observations from the study: The authors later linked a missense DCLRE1C variant to TCR beta V- and J-gene trimming. Sequencing likely caused a cluster of highly shared sequence variants. A later analysis revealed that TCR association rates differed between HLA loci, peaking at DRB1 and bottoming out at HLA-C.

The sample holds a few counts of this clone. The antigen is not known. PCR was performed using 60 Vbeta and 13 Jbeta primers. Profiling relied on immunoSEQ multiplex PCR, and the TCRdb table lists in-frame clones only, not all of them. The table records 85,000 to 100,000 clones, around 60% of them present only once. The receptor's source is a man aged 55 to 69 in good health and CMV-seronegative. The chain couples TRBV7-6 to TRBJ1-5; weak D call: TRBD1 (5 bases). Material: PBMCs. The CDR3 reads CASSPQGGEQPQHF. The DNA for the CDR3 is TGTGCCAGCAGCCCCCAGGGCGGGGAACAGCCCCAGCATTTT. Full variable domain (missing parts from reference TRBV7-6 and TRBJ1-5): GAGVSQSPRYKVTKRGQDVALRCDPISGHVSLYWYRQALGQGPEFLTYFNYEAQQDKSGLPNDRFSAERPEGSISTLTIQRTEQRDSAMYRCASSPQGGEQPQHFGDGTRLSIL.